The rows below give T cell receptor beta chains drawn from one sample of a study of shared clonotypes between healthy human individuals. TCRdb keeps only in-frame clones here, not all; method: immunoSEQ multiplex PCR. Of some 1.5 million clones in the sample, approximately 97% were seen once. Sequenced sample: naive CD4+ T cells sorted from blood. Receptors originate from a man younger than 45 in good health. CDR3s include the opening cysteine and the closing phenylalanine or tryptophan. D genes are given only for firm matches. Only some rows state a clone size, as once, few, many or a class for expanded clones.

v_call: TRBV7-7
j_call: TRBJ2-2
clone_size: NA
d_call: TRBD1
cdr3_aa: CASSPSTLTGGTGELFF
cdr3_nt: TGTGCCAGCAGCCCTTCCACCCTGACAGGGGGCACCGGGGAGCTGTTTTTT

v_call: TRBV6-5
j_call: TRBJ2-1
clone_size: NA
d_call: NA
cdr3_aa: CASSNGGGNNEQFF
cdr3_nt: TGTGCCAGCAGTAACGGGGGAGGCAACAATGAGCAGTTCTTC

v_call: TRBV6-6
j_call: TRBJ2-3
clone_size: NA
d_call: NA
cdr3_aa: CASSPDAWGTQYF
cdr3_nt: TGTGCCAGCAGCCCCGATGCGTGGGGTACGCAGTATTTT

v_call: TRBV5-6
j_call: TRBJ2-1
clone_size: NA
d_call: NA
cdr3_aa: CASQRQITASSYNEQFF
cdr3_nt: TGTGCCAGTCAGCGTCAGATCACTGCAAGCTCCTACAATGAGCAGTTCTTC

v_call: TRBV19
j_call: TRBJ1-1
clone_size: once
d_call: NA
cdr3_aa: CASSSVRGTEAFF
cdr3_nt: TGTGCCAGTAGTAGCGTCAGGGGCACTGAAGCTTTCTTT

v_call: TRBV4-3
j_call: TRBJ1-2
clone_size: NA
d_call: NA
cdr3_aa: CASSQDYGYTF
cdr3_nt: TGCGCCAGCAGCCAAGATTATGGCTACACCTTC

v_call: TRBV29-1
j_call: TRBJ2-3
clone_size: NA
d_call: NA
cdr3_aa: CSVGQGTDTQYF
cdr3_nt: TGCAGCGTTGGACAGGGCACAGATACGCAGTATTTT

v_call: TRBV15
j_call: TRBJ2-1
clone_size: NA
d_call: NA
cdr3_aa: CATSRGPEGNNEQFF
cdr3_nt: TGTGCCACCAGCAGAGGCCCGGAGGGAAACAATGAGCAGTTCTTC

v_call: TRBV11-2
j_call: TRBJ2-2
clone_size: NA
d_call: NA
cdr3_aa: CASSSRRPDTGELFF
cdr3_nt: TGTGCCAGCAGCTCTCGCCGGCCGGACACCGGGGAGCTGTTTTTT

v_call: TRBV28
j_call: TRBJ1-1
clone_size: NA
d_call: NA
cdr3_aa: CASSLRDTHTEAFF
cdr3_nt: TGTGCCAGCAGTCTCCGGGACACGCACACTGAAGCTTTCTTT

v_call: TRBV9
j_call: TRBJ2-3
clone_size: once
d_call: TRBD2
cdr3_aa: CASSAGLAGGARTDTQYF
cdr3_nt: TGTGCCAGCAGCGCCGGACTAGCGGGAGGAGCTCGCACAGATACGCAGTATTTT

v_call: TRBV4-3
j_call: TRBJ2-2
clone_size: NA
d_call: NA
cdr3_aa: CASSQDTGRIVGGELFF
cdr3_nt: TGCGCCAGCAGCCAAGATACAGGACGGATAGTAGGCGGGGAGCTGTTTTTT

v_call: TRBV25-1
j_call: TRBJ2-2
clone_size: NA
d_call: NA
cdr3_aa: CASSYKATAGELFF
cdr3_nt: TGTGCCAGCAGCTATAAGGCGACAGCCGGGGAGCTGTTTTTT

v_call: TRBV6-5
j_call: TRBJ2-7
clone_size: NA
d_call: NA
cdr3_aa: CASTKTQSSYEQYF
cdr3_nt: TGTGCCAGCACTAAGACCCAGAGCTCCTACGAGCAGTACTTC

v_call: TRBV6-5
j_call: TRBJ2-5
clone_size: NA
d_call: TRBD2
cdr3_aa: CASTSAGGRETQYF
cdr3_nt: TGTGCCAGCACCAGCGCGGGGGGCCGGGAGACCCAGTACTTC

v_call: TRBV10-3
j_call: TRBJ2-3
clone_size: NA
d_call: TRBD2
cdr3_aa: CAIRYGLAGTDTQYF
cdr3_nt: TGTGCCATCAGATACGGACTAGCGGGAACAGATACGCAGTATTTT

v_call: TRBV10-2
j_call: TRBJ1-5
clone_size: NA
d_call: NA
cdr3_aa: CASSESDGSNQPQHF
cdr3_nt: TGCGCCAGCAGTGAGTCCGACGGTAGCAATCAGCCCCAGCATTTT

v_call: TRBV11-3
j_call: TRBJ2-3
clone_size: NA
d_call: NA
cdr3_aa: CASSYPGRFPGRTDTQYF
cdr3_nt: TGTGCCAGCAGTTACCCCGGGCGGTTCCCTGGAAGGACAGATACGCAGTATTTT